These T cell receptor beta chains were read from a single sample in a study of post-analysis software for immune sequencing data. TCRdb independently ran MiXCR on the PCR reads; one entry per CDR3 protein. Of hundreds of thousands of distinct CDR3 sequences listed, approximately 57% were seen once; the top ten hold 4% to 5.5%. Material for sequencing was blood. Source of these receptors: a girl aged 5-17 years with multiple sclerosis. The CDR3 runs from the conserved cysteine through the conserved F or W. The D gene is left open where the match is weak. Not all rows give a size; the values are once, few, many and, for expanded clones, a class.

d_call	clone_size	v_call	j_call	cdr3_aa	cdr3_nt
NA	many	TRBV20-1	TRBJ2-3	CSAYTDTQYF	TGCAGTGCTTACACAGATACGCAGTATTTT
TRBD1	NA	TRBV5-1	TRBJ2-6	CASSPQTGGPSSGANVLTF	TGCGCCAGCAGCCCTCAGACAGGGGGTCCAAGCTCTGGGGCCAACGTCCTGACTTTC
NA	NA	TRBV7-3	TRBJ2-1	CASSEHRDHEQFF	TGTGCCAGCAGCGAGCACAGGGACCATGAGCAGTTCTTC
NA	few	TRBV29-1	TRBJ2-1	CSGGNNEQFF	TGCAGCGGGGGTAACAATGAGCAGTTCTTC
TRBD2	NA	TRBV7-3	TRBJ2-7	CASSLGPAGSYEQYF	TGTGCCAGCAGCTTAGGCCCAGCGGGATCCTACGAGCAGTACTTC
TRBD1	NA	TRBV4-1	TRBJ1-1	CASSPRQGGTFDEAFF	TGCGCCAGCAGCCCCCGACAGGGTGGGACCTTTGATGAAGCTTTCTTT
NA	NA	TRBV20-1	TRBJ1-2	CSASARGNYGYTF	TGCAGTGCTAGCGCCAGGGGAAACTATGGCTACACCTTC
TRBD1	NA	TRBV5-1	TRBJ2-7	CASSPRNRGYSSYEQYF	TGCGCCAGCAGCCCGCGGAACAGGGGCTATAGCTCCTACGAGCAGTACTTC
NA	NA	TRBV6-6	TRBJ1-1	CASSSQHEAFF	TGTGCCAGCAGTAGCCAACATGAAGCTTTCTTT
NA	NA	TRBV7-2	TRBJ1-4	CASSLQSHPDEKLFF	TGTGCCAGCAGCTTACAAAGTCACCCTGACGAAAAACTGTTTTTT
NA	few	TRBV18	TRBJ2-3	CASSPPLLDTQYF	TGTGCCAGCTCACCCCCTCTTTTGGATACGCAGTATTTT
NA	NA	TRBV5-1	TRBJ2-3	CASSWGVTTDTQYF	TGCGCCAGCAGCTGGGGGGTCACCACAGATACGCAGTATTTT
TRBD1	few	TRBV9	TRBJ2-7	CASSASTGWNEQYF	TGTGCCAGCAGCGCCTCGACAGGGTGGAACGAGCAGTACTTC
TRBD1	NA	TRBV6-5	TRBJ1-2	CASREDRGRDYGYTF	TGTGCCAGCAGAGAGGACAGGGGCCGAGACTATGGCTACACCTTC
NA	few	TRBV5-1	TRBJ2-3	CASSLLVRTDTQYF	TGCGCCAGCAGCTTGCTCGTCCGCACAGATACGCAGTATTTT
TRBD2	NA	TRBV5-1	TRBJ2-7	CASSLVLAGEPTYEQYF	TGCGCCAGCAGCTTAGTACTAGCGGGAGAGCCAACCTACGAGCAGTACTTC
TRBD2	NA	TRBV5-1	TRBJ2-7	CASSPRVVPSGSFSYEQYF	TGCGCCAGCAGCCCCCGAGTTGTCCCTAGCGGGAGCTTCTCCTACGAGCAGTACTTC
TRBD2	NA	TRBV7-9	TRBJ2-3	CASSLARPAGEDTQYF	TGTGCCAGCAGCTTAGCAAGGCCAGCGGGAGAAGATACGCAGTATTTT
NA	NA	TRBV29-1	TRBJ1-1	CSVEGSNRAGLLGTEAFF	TGCAGCGTTGAAGGCTCTAATCGGGCGGGACTCCTGGGCACTGAAGCTTTCTTT
NA	few	TRBV6-5	TRBJ1-4	CASSSNVAPNEKLFF	TGTGCCAGCAGCTCCAATGTGGCTCCTAATGAAAAACTGTTTTTT
NA	NA	TRBV28	TRBJ2-2	CASSTGELFF	TGTGCCAGCAGCACCGGGGAGCTGTTTTTT
TRBD1	few	TRBV6-5	TRBJ2-7	CASSRDQGVTYEQYF	TGTGCCAGCAGTCGAGACCAGGGGGTGACCTACGAGCAGTACTTC